These T cell receptor beta chains were read from a single sample in a study of cytomegalovirus exposure and HLA in healthy donors. Sequencing used immunoSEQ multiplex PCR; TCRdb keeps in-frame clones, though not all of them. In the table there are approximately 100,000 clones, around 10% of which are singletons. Specimen: PBMCs. The receptors stem from a man between 40 and 49 years old in good health and CMV-seropositive. The CDR3 runs from the conserved cysteine through the conserved F or W. Each record gives: V gene, clone size, J gene, CDR3 protein. A row's size may be missing; if present it is once, few, many or a size class.

V: TRBV4-2; size: medium-sized; J: TRBJ2-1; CDR3: CASSQTVAGGNEQFF
V: TRBV7-2; size: few; J: TRBJ2-5; CDR3: CASSLNPGGGETQYF
V: TRBV29-1; size: few; J: TRBJ2-2; CDR3: CSVSRGSSGTGELFF
V: TRBV4-1; size: -; J: TRBJ2-7; CDR3: CASSREREREQYF
V: TRBV7-3; size: few; J: TRBJ2-5; CDR3: CASSLGPRQGRKETQYF
V: TRBV5-4; size: few; J: TRBJ1-1; CDR3: CASRRGQPNTEAFF
V: TRBV11-2; size: few; J: TRBJ2-5; CDR3: CASSRLAGIETQYF
V: TRBV6-6; size: -; J: TRBJ2-7; CDR3: CASSSEQYEQYF
V: TRBV7-8; size: -; J: TRBJ2-2; CDR3: CASSITSGGNTGELFF
V: TRBV4-2; size: -; J: TRBJ2-2; CDR3: CASRSGNTGELFF
V: TRBV25-1; size: -; J: -; CDR3: CASSEYAVKSSYEQYF
V: TRBV27; size: -; J: TRBJ2-3; CDR3: CATTLRGTDTQYF
V: TRBV7-3; size: few; J: TRBJ2-1; CDR3: CASSTGNEQFF
V: TRBV18; size: few; J: TRBJ2-2; CDR3: CASSQGQDVAGELFF
V: TRBV9; size: few; J: TRBJ2-7; CDR3: CASSPRSADWAPQYF
V: TRBV9; size: few; J: TRBJ2-2; CDR3: CASSVAGVRNTGELFF
V: TRBV10-3; size: few; J: TRBJ2-3; CDR3: CAIRASGPSTDTQYF
V: TRBV7-7; size: few; J: TRBJ2-7; CDR3: CASSPGLAGVDEQYF
V: TRBV2; size: -; J: TRBJ1-5; CDR3: CASRDRAFSNQPQHF
V: TRBV27; size: -; J: TRBJ2-3; CDR3: CASSFRLAGPWIMNTQYF
V: TRBV7-9; size: -; J: TRBJ1-2; CDR3: CASSTGRAYGYTF
V: TRBV27; size: -; J: TRBJ1-2; CDR3: CASSLSTGRGYGYTF
V: TRBV9; size: few; J: TRBJ2-1; CDR3: CASSARGVAGLNNEQFF
V: TRBV7-9; size: -; J: TRBJ2-7; CDR3: CASSLGSYEQYF
V: TRBV7-9; size: few; J: TRBJ1-4; CDR3: CASSLGGQLNEKLFF
V: TRBV5-6; size: few; J: TRBJ2-1; CDR3: CASSLGLIAARDPYNEQFF
V: TRBV5-6; size: -; J: TRBJ1-2; CDR3: CASRYRDTQFGYTF
V: TRBV2; size: few; J: TRBJ2-1; CDR3: CASSAQTQGEQFF
V: TRBV7-8; size: -; J: TRBJ2-1; CDR3: CASSQGLDSYNEQFF
V: TRBV7-9; size: few; J: TRBJ2-1; CDR3: CASSLVEGLARPNEQFF